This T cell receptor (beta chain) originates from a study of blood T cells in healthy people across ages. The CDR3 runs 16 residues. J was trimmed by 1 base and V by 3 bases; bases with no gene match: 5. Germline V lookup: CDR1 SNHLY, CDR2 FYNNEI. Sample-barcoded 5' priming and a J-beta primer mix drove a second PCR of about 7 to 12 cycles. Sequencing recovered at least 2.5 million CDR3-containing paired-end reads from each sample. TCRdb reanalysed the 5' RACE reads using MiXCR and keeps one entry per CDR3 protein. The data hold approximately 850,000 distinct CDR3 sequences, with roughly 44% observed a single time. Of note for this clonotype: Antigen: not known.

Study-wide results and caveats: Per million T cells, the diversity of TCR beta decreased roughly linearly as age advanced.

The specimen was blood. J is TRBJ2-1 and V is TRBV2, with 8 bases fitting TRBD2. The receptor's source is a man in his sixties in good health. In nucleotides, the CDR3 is TGTGCCAGCAGTGATAGCTCTAGCGGGTCCTACAATGAGCAGTTCTTC. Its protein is CASSDSSSGSYNEQFF.